This T cell receptor (beta chain) comes out of a study of STAT5B mutations in CD4+ large granular lymphocyte leukemia. Study-wide results and caveats: Approximately 25% of private leukemic clonotypes occurred rarely in other patients' non-leukemic repertoires.

On this clone itself: Its antigen remains unidentified.

Using immunoSEQ multiplex PCR, the repertoire was profiled, and TCRdb retains in-frame clones only, with some absent. This repertoire shows 23,000 or so clones, about 79% found once; its top ten account for roughly a tenth. Buffy coats from healthy blood donors served as controls. J lost 4 bases, V lost 2 bases, and 2 bases had no gene match. CDR1 SGHRS and CDR2 YFSETQ come from the germline V gene. The CDR3 spans 13 residues. The TCR comes from a human donor in good health. This chain uses TRBV5-1 with TRBJ1-1; 7 bases agree with TRBD1. Sequencing was performed on CD4+ T cells from blood buffy coats. The CDR3: CASSLGGGTEAFF. CDR3 DNA: TGCGCCAGCAGCTTAGGGGGCGGCACTGAAGCTTTCTTT.